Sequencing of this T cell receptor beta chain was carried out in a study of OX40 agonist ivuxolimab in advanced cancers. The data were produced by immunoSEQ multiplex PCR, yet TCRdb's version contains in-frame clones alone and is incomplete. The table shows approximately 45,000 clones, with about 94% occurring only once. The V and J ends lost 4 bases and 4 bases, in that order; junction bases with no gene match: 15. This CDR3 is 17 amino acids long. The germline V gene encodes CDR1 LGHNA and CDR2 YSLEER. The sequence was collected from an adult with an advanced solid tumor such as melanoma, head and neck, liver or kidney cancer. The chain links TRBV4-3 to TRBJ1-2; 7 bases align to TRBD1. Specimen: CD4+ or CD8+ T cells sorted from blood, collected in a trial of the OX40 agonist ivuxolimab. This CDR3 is CASSPGTASTASYGYTF. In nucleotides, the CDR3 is TGCGCCAGCAGCCCAGGGACAGCCTCCACAGCTTCCTATGGCTACACCTTC.